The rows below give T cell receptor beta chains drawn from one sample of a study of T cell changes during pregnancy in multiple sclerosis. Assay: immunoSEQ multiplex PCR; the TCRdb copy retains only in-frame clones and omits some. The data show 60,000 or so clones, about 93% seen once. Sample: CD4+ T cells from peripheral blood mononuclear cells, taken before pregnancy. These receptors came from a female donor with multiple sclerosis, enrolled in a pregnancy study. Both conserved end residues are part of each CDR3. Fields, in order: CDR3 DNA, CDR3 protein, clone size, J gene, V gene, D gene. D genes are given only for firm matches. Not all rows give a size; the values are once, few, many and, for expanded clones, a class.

TGTGCCAGTAGTATACTAAAAGATTATAGCAATCAGCCCCAGCATTTT | CASSILKDYSNQPQHF | - | TRBJ1-5 | TRBV19 | -
TGTGCCAGCAGCCCAACAGACAGGGGTTATGGCTACACCTTC | CASSPTDRGYGYTF | - | TRBJ1-2 | TRBV11-1 | TRBD1
TGTGCCAGCAGACAACAGGGGTCCTACAATGAGCAGTTCTTC | CASRQQGSYNEQFF | - | TRBJ2-1 | TRBV6-5 | TRBD1
TGTGCCAGCCGGGGACAGAGCAACTCTGGGGCCAACGTCCTGACTTTC | CASRGQSNSGANVLTF | - | TRBJ2-6 | TRBV9 | TRBD1
TGCAGCGCCGGACAGGGGGTTTACACCGGGGAGCTGTTTTTT | CSAGQGVYTGELFF | once | TRBJ2-2 | TRBV29-1 | TRBD1
TGTGCCAGCAGCCAAGATGGCCCGGTCCCTAGGGGTAATGAGCAGTTCTTC | CASSQDGPVPRGNEQFF | - | TRBJ2-1 | TRBV4-2 | -
TGTGCCATCAGTGAGGGGCAGAGCAATCAGCCCCAGCATTTT | CAISEGQSNQPQHF | - | TRBJ1-5 | TRBV10-3 | -
TGTGCCAGCAGACCCGACAGGGGCCCCCAGAACACTGAAGCTTTCTTT | CASRPDRGPQNTEAFF | - | TRBJ1-1 | TRBV28 | TRBD1
TGTGCCAGCAGTTTCCGACTAGCGGGACGGTCCTACGAGCAGTACTTC | CASSFRLAGRSYEQYF | - | TRBJ2-7 | TRBV27 | TRBD2
TGTGCCAGCAGCCCTCCATGGACAGGGGGATTCTATGGCTACACCTTC | CASSPPWTGGFYGYTF | - | TRBJ1-2 | TRBV7-9 | TRBD1
TGTGCCAGCAGGGGGACACCTATGGCGATTGACACCTTC | CASRGTPMAIDTF | - | TRBJ1-2 | TRBV2 | -
TGTGCCAGCAGTGTAGACAGGGCTCGGTTTGAGCAGTTCTTC | CASSVDRARFEQFF | - | TRBJ2-1 | TRBV28 | TRBD1
TGCGCCAGCAGCCAATATGGGGCCGCACAAGCCGGGGGGCAAGAGACCCAGTACTTC | CASSQYGAAQAGGQETQYF | - | TRBJ2-5 | TRBV4-3 | TRBD2
TGCGCCAGCAGCCCGGGACTTCTTCGCCTCTCCTACGAGCAGTACTTC | CASSPGLLRLSYEQYF | once | TRBJ2-7 | TRBV5-1 | -
TGTGCCAGCCGAGACCCGGGCAGGGCCGAAGCTTTCTTT | CASRDPGRAEAFF | once | TRBJ1-1 | TRBV6-1 | -
TGTGCCAGCAGCTTAGTTGCTAGCGGGAGGAACACCGGGGAGCTGTTTTTT | CASSLVASGRNTGELFF | - | TRBJ2-2 | TRBV7-9 | TRBD2
TGCGCCAGCAGCCAAGACGGACTCGGAGTACGGATTGGGGCCAACGTCCTGACTTTC | CASSQDGLGVRIGANVLTF | - | TRBJ2-6 | TRBV4-1 | -
TGTGCCAGCAGCTTAAGAGTACGGGAATATGGCTACACCTTC | CASSLRVREYGYTF | - | TRBJ1-2 | TRBV7-9 | -
TGTGCCAGCAGCTCCCAAGACAGCGAAGCTTTCTTT | CASSSQDSEAFF | - | TRBJ1-1 | TRBV11-1 | -
TGTGCCAGCACCAACCCCCCCGCGATTGGTGAAGCTTTCTTT | CASTNPPAIGEAFF | - | TRBJ1-1 | TRBV6-5 | -
TGTGCCAGCTCCAGGGGGCGCGGCACAGATACGCAGTATTTT | CASSRGRGTDTQYF | - | TRBJ2-3 | TRBV2 | TRBD1
TGTGCCAGCAGCTTTCCACAACTCCTGACTAGCGGGAGGGTTGATGAGCAGTTCTTC | CASSFPQLLTSGRVDEQFF | - | TRBJ2-1 | TRBV7-2 | TRBD2
TGTGCCAGCAGCTTACCTCCTTCCTTGGGCGGGAGGGCAACCGGGGAGCTGTTTTTT | CASSLPPSLGGRATGELFF | - | TRBJ2-2 | TRBV7-9 | TRBD2
TGTGCCAGCACCTTAGCGGGCTCCGAGGGAACAGATACGCAGTATTTT | CASTLAGSEGTDTQYF | - | TRBJ2-3 | TRBV9 | TRBD2
TGTGCCAGCAGCCTAGCGGGAGGGCCCACCGGGGAGCTGTTTTTT | CASSLAGGPTGELFF | - | TRBJ2-2 | TRBV6-5 | TRBD2
TGTGCCATCAGTGCCCAGGGGGTCACAGATACGCAGTATTTT | CAISAQGVTDTQYF | - | TRBJ2-3 | TRBV10-3 | TRBD1
TGTGCCAGCAGCCTCGAGGGACAGCACCCCAATGAGCAGTTCTTC | CASSLEGQHPNEQFF | - | TRBJ2-1 | TRBV27 | TRBD1
TGTGCCAGCAGCCCTTCGGGGTCATCTGGGGCTGAAGCTTTCTTT | CASSPSGSSGAEAFF | - | TRBJ1-1 | TRBV5-5 | -
TGTGCCAGCAGCTTCTCTGTTTCGGGATCGAACACCGGGGAGCTGTTTTTT | CASSFSVSGSNTGELFF | - | TRBJ2-2 | TRBV7-9 | -
TGTGCCAGTAGTATAGAAGCTAGCGGGAGAGGCACAGATACGCAGTATTTT | CASSIEASGRGTDTQYF | - | TRBJ2-3 | TRBV19 | TRBD2
TGTGCCAGCAGTTTCCGGGACAGGACAAAGGGGGGGGCCAACGTCCTGACTTTC | CASSFRDRTKGGANVLTF | - | TRBJ2-6 | TRBV7-9 | TRBD1
TGTGCCAGTCGACAGGGGGCGCGGAATGAGCAGTTCTTC | CASRQGARNEQFF | - | TRBJ2-1 | TRBV7-9 | TRBD1
TGTGCCAGCAGCCTTAGCGGGAATGGGTTGGAGACCCAGTACTTC | CASSLSGNGLETQYF | - | TRBJ2-5 | TRBV7-9 | TRBD2
TGTGCCAGCAGCTTAAGGCTAGCGGGAGTAGATACGCAGTATTTT | CASSLRLAGVDTQYF | - | TRBJ2-3 | TRBV13 | TRBD2
TGTGCCAGCAGTTCCGGGACAGGGTTCATGAACACTGAAGCTTTCTTT | CASSSGTGFMNTEAFF | - | TRBJ1-1 | TRBV28 | TRBD1
TGCGCCAGCAGCCAGGCCCTAGCTGGGTCCTCCTACGAGCAGTACTTC | CASSQALAGSSYEQYF | once | TRBJ2-7 | TRBV4-3 | -
TGTGCCAGCAGACAGGGTCGGGAGACCCAGTACTTC | CASRQGRETQYF | - | TRBJ2-5 | TRBV11-1 | -
TGTGCCAGCAGCCCTTTAGGGGGCTCTGGAAACACCATATATTTT | CASSPLGGSGNTIYF | - | TRBJ1-3 | TRBV28 | -
TGCGCCAGCAGGGCGGGGTCGATTACCTTGAATGAGCAGTTCTTC | CASRAGSITLNEQFF | once | TRBJ2-1 | TRBV5-1 | -
TGTGCCAGCAGGCCCGGGAACACTGAAGCTTTCTTT | CASRPGNTEAFF | - | TRBJ1-1 | TRBV6-5 | -
TGTGCCAGCAGCGTAGAGACTAGTAGATTCGGCGAGCAGTACTTC | CASSVETSRFGEQYF | - | TRBJ2-7 | TRBV9 | -
TGTGCCACCAAGACAGGGGGTATGGAGACCCAGTACTTC | CATKTGGMETQYF | - | TRBJ2-5 | TRBV25-1 | TRBD1
TGTGCCAGCAGTATCCAGGGATCAAACACTGAAGCTTTCTTT | CASSIQGSNTEAFF | - | TRBJ1-1 | TRBV6-5 | -
TGTGCCAGCACCGCCGCAGCGGGATACAATGAGCAGTTCTTC | CASTAAAGYNEQFF | - | TRBJ2-1 | TRBV6-5 | TRBD2
TGCGCCAGCAGCTTGGAACCCCCTAGCGGGAGAGCAGAGACCCAGTACTTC | CASSLEPPSGRAETQYF | - | TRBJ2-5 | TRBV5-1 | TRBD2
TGTGCCAGCAGCGACGGGACAGGGTCTGAAGCTTTCTTT | CASSDGTGSEAFF | - | TRBJ1-1 | TRBV9 | TRBD1
TGTGCCAGCAGCTTGGTGGGCCATGAGCAGTTCTTC | CASSLVGHEQFF | - | TRBJ2-1 | TRBV5-6 | -
TGCGCCAGCAGCTTACGCGGGACGTTCGCAGATACGCAGTATTTT | CASSLRGTFADTQYF | - | TRBJ2-3 | TRBV5-1 | -
TGTGCCAGCAGCCCACTAGCGGGGTACAATGAGCAGTTCTTC | CASSPLAGYNEQFF | once | TRBJ2-1 | TRBV5-6 | TRBD2
TGTGCCAGCAGCTTAGTGAGCGGCGGCTACGAGCAGTACTTC | CASSLVSGGYEQYF | - | TRBJ2-7 | TRBV7-9 | -
TGTGCCAGCAGCTTTGGGACAGGGGCTAATGGCTACACCTTC | CASSFGTGANGYTF | once | TRBJ1-2 | TRBV11-2 | TRBD1
TGTGCCAGCAGTGGTATGGTCGGGGTCCCTGGGGACTATGGCTACACCTTC | CASSGMVGVPGDYGYTF | - | TRBJ1-2 | TRBV2 | -
TGTGCCAGCTCACCACGGGACAGGGGACTCCAGGGTGGAAACACCATATATTTT | CASSPRDRGLQGGNTIYF | - | TRBJ1-3 | TRBV18 | TRBD1
TGTGCCAGCAGCCTAATTACTAGGGCGCCAGATACGCAGTATTTT | CASSLITRAPDTQYF | once | TRBJ2-3 | TRBV7-2 | -
TGTGCCAGCAGCCTGTCTGGGACTAGCGGGAGGATTGAGCAGTTCTTC | CASSLSGTSGRIEQFF | - | TRBJ2-1 | TRBV11-3 | TRBD2